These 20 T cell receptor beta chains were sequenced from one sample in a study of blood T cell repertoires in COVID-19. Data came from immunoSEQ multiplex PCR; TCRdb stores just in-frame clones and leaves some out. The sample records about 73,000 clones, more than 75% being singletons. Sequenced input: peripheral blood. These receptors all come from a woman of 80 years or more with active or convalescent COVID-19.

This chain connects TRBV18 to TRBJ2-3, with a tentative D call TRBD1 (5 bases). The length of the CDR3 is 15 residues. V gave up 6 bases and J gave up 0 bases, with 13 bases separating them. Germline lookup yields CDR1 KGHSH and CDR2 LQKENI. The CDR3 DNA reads TGTGCCAGCTCGCCCGGACAAGGAAGCACAGATACGCAGTATTTT. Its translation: CASSPGQGSTDTQYF. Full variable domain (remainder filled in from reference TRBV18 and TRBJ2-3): NAGVMQNPRHLVRRRGQEARLRCSPMKGHSHVYWYRQLPEEGLKFMVYLQKENIIDESGMPKERFSAEFPKEGPSILRIQQVVRGDSAAYFCASSPGQGSTDTQYFGPGTRLTVL.

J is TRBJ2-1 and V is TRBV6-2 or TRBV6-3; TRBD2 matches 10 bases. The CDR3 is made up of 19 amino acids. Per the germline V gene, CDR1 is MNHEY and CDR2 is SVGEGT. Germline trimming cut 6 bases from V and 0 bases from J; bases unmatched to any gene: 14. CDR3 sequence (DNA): TGTGCCAGCAGGTACCGCCAGCGGGGGGGGAATAGCTCCTACAATGAGCAGTTCTTC. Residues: CASRYRQRGGNSSYNEQFF.

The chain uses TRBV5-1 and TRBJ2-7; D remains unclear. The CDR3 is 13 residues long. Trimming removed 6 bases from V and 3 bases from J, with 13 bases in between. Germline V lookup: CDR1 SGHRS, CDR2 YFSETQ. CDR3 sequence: CASKKATGYEQYF. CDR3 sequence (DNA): TGCGCCAGCAAGAAGGCGACTGGCTACGAGCAGTACTTC. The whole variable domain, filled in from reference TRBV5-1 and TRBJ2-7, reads KAGVTQTPRYLIKTRGQQVTLSCSPISGHRSVSWYQQTPGQGLQFLFEYFSETQRNKGNFPGRFSGRQFSNSRSEMNVSTLELGDSALYLCASKKATGYEQYFGPGTRLTVT.

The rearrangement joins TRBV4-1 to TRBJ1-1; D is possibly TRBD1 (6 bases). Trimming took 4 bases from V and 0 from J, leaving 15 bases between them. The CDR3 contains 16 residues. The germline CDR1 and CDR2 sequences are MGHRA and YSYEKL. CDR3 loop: CASSLFRQALNTEAFF. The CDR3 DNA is TGCGCCAGCAGCCTCTTCCGACAGGCATTGAACACTGAAGCTTTCTTT.

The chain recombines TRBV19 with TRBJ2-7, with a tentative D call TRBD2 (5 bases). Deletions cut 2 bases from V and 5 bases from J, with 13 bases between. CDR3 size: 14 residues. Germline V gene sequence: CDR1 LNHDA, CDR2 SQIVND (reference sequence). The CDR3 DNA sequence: TGTGCCAGTAGTATAACTAGGAGGCAAGACGAGCAGTACTTC. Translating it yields CASSITRRQDEQYF. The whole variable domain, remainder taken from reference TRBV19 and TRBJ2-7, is DGGITQSPKYLFRKEGQNVTLSCEQNLNHDAMYWYRQDPGQGLRLIYYSQIVNDFQKGDIAEGYSVSREKKESFPLTVTSAQKNPTAFYLCASSITRRQDEQYFGPGTRLTVT.

This CDR3 is CASKVGGGLNEQFF. CDR3 in DNA: TGTGCCAGCAAAGTTGGCGGGGGGCTCAATGAGCAGTTCTTC. The V and J genes are TRBV6-5 and TRBJ2-1; 8 nucleotides line up with TRBD2. Per the germline V gene, CDR1 is MNHEY and CDR2 is SVGAGI. The CDR3 is 14 residues long. V trimming: 7 bases; J trimming: 6 bases; junction bases outside the gene matches: 8.

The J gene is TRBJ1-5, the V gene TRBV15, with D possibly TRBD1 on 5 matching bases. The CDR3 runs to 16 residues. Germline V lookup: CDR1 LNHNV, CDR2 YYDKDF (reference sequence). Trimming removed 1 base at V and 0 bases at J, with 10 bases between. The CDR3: CATSRGTPYSNQPQHF. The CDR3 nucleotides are TGTGCCACCAGCAGAGGGACACCATATAGCAATCAGCCCCAGCATTTT.

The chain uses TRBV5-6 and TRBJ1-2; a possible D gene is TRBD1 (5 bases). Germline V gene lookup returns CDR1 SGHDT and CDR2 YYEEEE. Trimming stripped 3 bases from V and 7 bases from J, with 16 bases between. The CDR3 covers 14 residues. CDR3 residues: CASSWVGALFGYTF. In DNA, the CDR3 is TGTGCCAGCAGCTGGGTTGGGGCGTTATTTGGCTACACCTTC. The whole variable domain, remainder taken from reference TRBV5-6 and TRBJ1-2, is DAGVTQSPTHLIKTRGQQVTLRCSPKSGHDTVSWYQQALGQGPQFIFQYYEEEERQRGNFPDRFSGHQFPNYSSELNVNALLLGDSALYLCASSWVGALFGYTFGSGTRLTVV.

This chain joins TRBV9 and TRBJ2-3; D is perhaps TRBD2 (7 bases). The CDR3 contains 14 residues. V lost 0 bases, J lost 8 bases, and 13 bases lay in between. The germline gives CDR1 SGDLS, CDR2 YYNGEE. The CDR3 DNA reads TGTGCCAGCAGCGTAGATGGGGGGGCCGGTACGCAGTATTTT. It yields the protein CASSVDGGAGTQYF.

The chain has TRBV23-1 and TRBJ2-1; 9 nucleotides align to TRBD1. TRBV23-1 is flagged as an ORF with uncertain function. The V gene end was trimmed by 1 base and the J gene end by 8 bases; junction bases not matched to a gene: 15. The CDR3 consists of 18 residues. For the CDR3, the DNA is TGCGCCAGCAGTCAATTTACGGGACGGGGACAGGGTTTTTATGAGCAGTTCTTC. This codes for CASSQFTGRGQGFYEQFF.

CDR3 in amino acids: CASSFRARPGNTIYF. CDR3 DNA: TGTGCCAGCAGCTTCAGAGCTAGGCCTGGAAACACCATATATTTT. The chain links TRBV7-9 to TRBJ1-3; D remains ambiguous. Germline lookup yields CDR1 SEHNR and CDR2 FQNEAQ (reference sequence). The CDR3 spans 15 residues. V was pared by 3 bases and J by 2 bases, with 11 bases between.

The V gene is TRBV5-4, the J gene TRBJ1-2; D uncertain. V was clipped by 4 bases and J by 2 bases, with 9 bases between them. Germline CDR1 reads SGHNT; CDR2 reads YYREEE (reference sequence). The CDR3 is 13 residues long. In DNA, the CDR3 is TGTGCCAGCAGCCCTGTTCAGAACTATGGCTACACCTTC. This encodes CASSPVQNYGYTF.

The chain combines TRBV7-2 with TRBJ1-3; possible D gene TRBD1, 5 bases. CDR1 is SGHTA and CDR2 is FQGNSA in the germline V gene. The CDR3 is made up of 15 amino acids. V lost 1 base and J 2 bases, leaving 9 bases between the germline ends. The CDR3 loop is CASSLDRGTGNTIYF. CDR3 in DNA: TGTGCCAGCAGCTTAGATAGGGGTACTGGAAACACCATATATTTT.

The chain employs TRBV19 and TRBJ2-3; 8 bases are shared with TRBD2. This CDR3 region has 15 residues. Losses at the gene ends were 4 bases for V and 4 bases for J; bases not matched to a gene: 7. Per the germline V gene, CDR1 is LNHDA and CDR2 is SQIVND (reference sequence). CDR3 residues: CASSTGTRIADTQYF. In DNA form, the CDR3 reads TGTGCCAGTAGTACTGGGACTAGAATAGCAGATACGCAGTATTTT.

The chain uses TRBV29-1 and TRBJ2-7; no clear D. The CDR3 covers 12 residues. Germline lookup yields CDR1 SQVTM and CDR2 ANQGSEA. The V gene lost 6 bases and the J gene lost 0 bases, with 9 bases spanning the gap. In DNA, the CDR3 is TGCAGCGTAGTCATTAGCTCCTACGAGCAGTACTTC. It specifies CSVVISSYEQYF.

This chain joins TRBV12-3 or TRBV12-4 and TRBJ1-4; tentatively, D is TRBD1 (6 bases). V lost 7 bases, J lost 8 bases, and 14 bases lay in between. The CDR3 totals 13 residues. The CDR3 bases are TGTGCCAGCACCAGGGGTGGTAACGAAAAACTGTTTTTT. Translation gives CASTRGGNEKLFF.

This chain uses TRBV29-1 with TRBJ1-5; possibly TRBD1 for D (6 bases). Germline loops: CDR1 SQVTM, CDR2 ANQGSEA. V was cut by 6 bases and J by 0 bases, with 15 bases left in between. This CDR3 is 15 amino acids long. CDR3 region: CSVGRQDYSNQPQHF. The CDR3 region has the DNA TGCAGCGTGGGGCGACAGGATTATAGCAATCAGCCCCAGCATTTT.

The CDR3 sequence is CASSVGQGSNEQFF. The CDR3 coding sequence is TGTGCCAGCAGCGTAGGCCAGGGGAGCAATGAGCAGTTCTTC. The V and J genes are TRBV9 and TRBJ2-1; D may be TRBD1 (6 bases). The CDR3 loop spans 14 amino acids. CDR1 SGDLS and CDR2 YYNGEE come from the germline V gene. The V gene lost 0 bases and the J gene lost 6 bases, with 10 bases spanning the gap.

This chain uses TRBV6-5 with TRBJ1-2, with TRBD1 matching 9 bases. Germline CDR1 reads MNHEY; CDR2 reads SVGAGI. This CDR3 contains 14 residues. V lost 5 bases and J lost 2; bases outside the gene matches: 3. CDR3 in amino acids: CASSRDRENYGYTF. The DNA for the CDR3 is TGTGCCAGCAGTAGGGACAGGGAAAACTATGGCTACACCTTC.

The CDR3 reads CASSLSRTGAPLHF. The CDR3 DNA sequence: TGTGCCAGCAGCTTGAGTAGGACAGGGGCGCCCCTCCACTTT. The V gene is TRBV5-4, the J gene TRBJ1-6, with 9 bases aligning to TRBD1. Germline V CDR1 and CDR2: SGHNT, YYREEE (reference sequence). The V gene end was trimmed by 1 base and the J gene end by 13 bases; junction bases not matched to a gene: 6. This CDR3 is 14 amino acids long.